Each of the 14 T cell receptor beta chains below was sequenced from the same sample in a study of response to subunit inactivated influenza vaccine. One entry per CDR3 protein results from TCRdb running MiXCR on the RT-PCR reads. Of about 650,000 distinct CDR3 sequences listed, 15% to 17% were seen once; the top ten hold approximately 10%. The sample in question was PBMCs from blood, obtained 11 to 12 days after vaccination. These receptors came from a man aged 50 to 60 who received an inactivated influenza vaccine.

This clonotype has only a few counts. The chain recombines TRBV11-2 with TRBJ2-3, with 8 bases aligning to TRBD2. The CDR3 sequence is 16 residues long. Germline values: CDR1 SGHAT, CDR2 FQNNGV. V trimming: 1 base; J trimming: 7 bases; junction bases outside the gene matches: 10. The CDR3 DNA is TGTGCCAGCAGCTTAGTAGTGGCGGGGGGCTTAAATACGCAGTATTTT. Translation gives CASSLVVAGGLNTQYF.

The rearrangement links TRBV12-3 or TRBV12-4 to TRBJ1-1; D uncertain. Trimming removed 3 bases from V and 5 bases from J, with 16 bases in between. This CDR3 has 15 amino acids. CDR3 loop: CASSFALGLGTEAFF. CDR3 sequence (DNA): TGTGCCAGCAGTTTCGCGTTAGGGTTGGGGACTGAAGCTTTCTTT.

The chain recombines TRBV28 with TRBJ1-2; D may be TRBD1 (5 bases). The V gene's germline CDR1 is MDHEN and CDR2 SYDVKM. V was cut by 8 bases and J by 5 bases, with 15 bases left in between. This CDR3 spans 13 amino acids. The CDR3 sequence is CASLGRGNYGYTF. CDR3 nucleotide sequence: TGTGCCAGCTTGGGGCGGGGAAATTATGGCTACACCTTC.

This clonotype was observed at least ten times. J is TRBJ2-7 and V is TRBV12-3 or TRBV12-4, with TRBD2 matching 10 bases. Trimming at V came to 3 bases and at J to 4 bases, leaving 6 bases not matched to a gene. The CDR3 contains 15 residues. The CDR3 sequence is CASSFRASGRYEQYF. CDR3 nucleotide sequence: TGTGCCAGCAGTTTCAGGGCTAGCGGGAGATACGAGCAGTACTTC.

This clonotype was seen repeatedly, ten times or more. The rearrangement joins TRBV4-3 to TRBJ2-1, with D uncertain. Germline-derived CDR1 and CDR2 are LGHNA and YSLEER. The V and J ends lost 0 bases and 7 bases respectively, with 7 bases between them. The CDR3 contains 13 residues. The CDR3 region is CASSQDSRNEQFF. Here the CDR3 DNA reads TGCGCCAGCAGCCAAGATTCGAGGAATGAGCAGTTCTTC.

The V and J genes are TRBV2 and TRBJ2-2; D is uncertain. CDR1 and CDR2 (germline): SNHLY, FYNNEI. The CDR3 contains 13 residues. V lost 4 bases, J lost 4 bases, and 7 bases lay in between. The CDR3 loop is CASSAMVTGELFF. DNA for the CDR3: TGTGCCAGCAGTGCAATGGTCACCGGGGAGCTGTTTTTT.

This clonotype occurred a few times. The rearrangement uses TRBV6-1 and TRBJ1-5; unclear D gene. V was cut by 5 bases and J by 0 bases, with 14 bases left in between. Germline-derived CDR1 and CDR2 are MNHNS and SASEGT. This CDR3 is built from 16 residues. For the CDR3, the DNA is TGTGCCAGCAGTACCCGGGGTCTCCTTAGCAATCAGCCCCAGCATTTT. This translates into CASSTRGLLSNQPQHF.

As DNA, the CDR3 is TGTGCCAGCAGTTACCCCGGGACAGGGGGCCGGGGGACTGAAGCTTTCTTT. Translation: CASSYPGTGGRGTEAFF. The V gene is TRBV6-5, the J gene TRBJ1-1, with 12 positions matching TRBD1. This CDR3 contains 17 residues. V was pared by 2 bases and J by 5 bases, with 9 bases of the junction left unmatched. Per germline, CDR1 MNHEY and CDR2 SVGAGI.

There are many counts of this clonotype. This chain connects TRBV6-1 to TRBJ2-3; the match to TRBD2 covers 8 bases. CDR1 and CDR2 (germline): MNHNS, SASEGT. J gave up 4 bases and V 7 bases, and 10 bases lay outside the gene matches. CDR3 length: 15 residues. DNA of the CDR3: TGTGCCAGCACCCAAAGACTAGCGAGGCCAGATACGCAGTATTTT. It yields the protein CASTQRLARPDTQYF.

This clonotype has just a few counts. The genes are TRBV7-9 and TRBJ2-1; a possible D gene is TRBD2 (5 bases). The CDR3 runs to 16 residues. The V gene's germline CDR1 is SEHNR and CDR2 FQNEAQ (reference sequence). The V and J ends lost 6 bases and 3 bases respectively, with 18 bases between them. The DNA of the CDR3 is TGTGCCAGCAGTTCCACGGGGAGCGGCCACTACAATGAGCAGTTCTTC. Amino acid sequence: CASSSTGSGHYNEQFF.

The chain couples TRBV7-9 to TRBJ2-5; D uncertain. Trimming left V 7 bases short and J 5 bases short, with 11 bases between. CDR1 is SEHNR, CDR2 FQNEAQ, per germline (reference sequence). The CDR3 extends over 12 amino acids. Written as DNA, the CDR3 is TGTGCCAGCAAGGCCCCTCGGGAGACCCAGTACTTC. Translating it yields CASKAPRETQYF.

This clonotype has more than one count but fewer than ten. The chain couples TRBV7-9 to TRBJ1-4; the match to TRBD1 covers 9 bases. The J segment lost 6 bases and the V segment lost 3 bases, leaving 5 bases of the junction unmatched. This CDR3 has 15 amino acids. Germline CDR1 and CDR2: SEHNR and FQNEAQ (reference sequence). Here the CDR3 reads CASSFGGQGYEKLFF. Here the CDR3 DNA reads TGTGCCAGCAGCTTCGGGGGACAGGGTTATGAAAAACTGTTTTTT. The full variable domain, rest sourced from reference TRBV7-9 and TRBJ1-4, is DTGVSQNPRHKITKRGQNVTFRCDPISEHNRLYWYRQTLGQGPEFLTYFQNEAQLEKSRLLSDRFSAERPKGSFSTLEIQRTEQGDSAMYLCASSFGGQGYEKLFFGSGTQLSVL.

There are a few counts of this clonotype. The chain carries TRBV20-1 and TRBJ1-6; TRBD1 is a possible D gene (6 bases). Germline values: CDR1 DFQATT, CDR2 SNEGSKA (reference sequence). The CDR3 has 13 residues. The germline V and J ends were trimmed by 3 bases and 5 bases, with 8 bases remaining between them. The CDR3 is CSASYRDNSPLHF. CDR3 DNA: TGCAGTGCTAGCTACAGGGATAATTCACCCCTCCACTTT.

The DNA of the CDR3 is TGTGCCAGCAGCCAAGATCTAAAGGGGAAGGAGTATGGCTACACCTTC. As protein: CASSQDLKGKEYGYTF. This sequence joins TRBV4-2 and TRBJ1-2, with TRBD1 as a possible D gene (5 bases). The CDR3 contains 16 residues. V was shortened by 0 bases and J by 5 bases, with 16 bases between the two germline ends. The germline V gene encodes CDR1 LGHNA and CDR2 YNFKEQ.